Sequencing of this T cell receptor beta chain was carried out in a study of blood T cell repertoires in COVID-19. Study-level background: Researchers got acute and convalescent COVID-19 samples from the United States, Italy and Spain. PBMCs, B-cell-depleted T cells, or T cells provided the cDNA or gDNA that made up the material.

As handled by the study authors: Amplification of reference gene primers provided the estimated nucleated cell counts. Some clones are missing from TCRdb's copy, which holds only in-frame ones; the method was immunoSEQ multiplex PCR. The V and J calls and the clone size are those of that table, but D and trimming were determined from the DNA. The sample carries roughly 43,000 clones, 80% to 90% recorded once. Germline V CDR1 and CDR2: KGHSH, LQKENI. CDR3 length equals 14 residues. The germline V and J ends were trimmed by 0 bases and 4 bases, with 10 bases remaining between them. Material: peripheral blood. The chain uses TRBV18 and TRBJ2-7, with TRBD2 as a possible D gene (6 bases). This receptor was taken from a human donor in a cohort sampled during active COVID-19. The donor label of this sample is uncertain. DNA of the CDR3: TGTGCCAGCTCACCACCGGGACTTGCTTACGAGCAGTACTTC. Amino acid sequence: CASSPPGLAYEQYF.